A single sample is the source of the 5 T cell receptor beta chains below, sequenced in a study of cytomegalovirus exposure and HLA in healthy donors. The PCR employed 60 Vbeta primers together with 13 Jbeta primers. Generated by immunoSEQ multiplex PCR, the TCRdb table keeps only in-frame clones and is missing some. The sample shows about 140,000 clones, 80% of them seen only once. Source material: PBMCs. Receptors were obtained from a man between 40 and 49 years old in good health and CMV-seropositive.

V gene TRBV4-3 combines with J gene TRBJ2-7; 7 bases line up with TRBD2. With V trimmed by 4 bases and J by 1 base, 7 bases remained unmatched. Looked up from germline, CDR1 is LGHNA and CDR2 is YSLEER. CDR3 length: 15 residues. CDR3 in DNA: TGCGCCAGCAGCCCATTCTGGGAGGGGTCCTACGAGCAGTACTTC. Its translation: CASSPFWEGSYEQYF.

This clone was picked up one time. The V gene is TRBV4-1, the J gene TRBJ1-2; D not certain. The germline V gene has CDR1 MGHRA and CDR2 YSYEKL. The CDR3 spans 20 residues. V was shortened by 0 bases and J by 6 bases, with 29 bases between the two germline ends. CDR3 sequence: CASSQERSISYTNEDNGYTF. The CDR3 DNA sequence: TGCGCCAGCAGCCAAGAACGTTCTATCTCTTACACGAACGAAGACAATGGCTACACCTTC.

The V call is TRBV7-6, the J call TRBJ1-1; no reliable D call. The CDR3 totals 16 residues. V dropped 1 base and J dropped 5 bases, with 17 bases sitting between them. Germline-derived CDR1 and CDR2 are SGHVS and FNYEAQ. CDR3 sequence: CASSLVPRERGTEAFF. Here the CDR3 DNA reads TGTGCCAGCAGCTTAGTCCCCCGAGAAAGAGGGACTGAAGCTTTCTTT. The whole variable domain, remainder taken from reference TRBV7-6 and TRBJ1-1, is GAGVSQSPRYKVTKRGQDVALRCDPISGHVSLYWYRQALGQGPEFLTYFNYEAQQDKSGLPNDRFSAERPEGSISTLTIQRTEQRDSAMYRCASSLVPRERGTEAFFGQGTRLTVV.

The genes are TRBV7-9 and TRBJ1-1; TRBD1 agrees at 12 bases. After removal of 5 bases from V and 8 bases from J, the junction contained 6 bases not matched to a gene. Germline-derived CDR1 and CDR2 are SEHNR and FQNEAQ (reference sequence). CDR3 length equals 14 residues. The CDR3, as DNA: TGTGCCAGCAGCGCCTTGGGACAGGGGGCCGAAGCTTTCTTT. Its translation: CASSALGQGAEAFF.

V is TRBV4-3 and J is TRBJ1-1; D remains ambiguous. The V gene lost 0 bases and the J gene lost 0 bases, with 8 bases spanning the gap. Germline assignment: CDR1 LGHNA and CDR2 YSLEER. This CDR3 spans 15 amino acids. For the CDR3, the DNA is TGCGCCAGCAGCCAAGAGGTCACAGTGAACACTGAAGCTTTCTTT. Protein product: CASSQEVTVNTEAFF.